The 10 T cell receptor beta chains below were found in one sample sequenced in a study of response to subunit inactivated influenza vaccine. TCRdb re-analysed the RT-PCR reads in MiXCR, keeping a single row per CDR3 protein. The sample includes more than 200,000 distinct CDR3 sequences, 10% to 15% of them seen just once. This specimen consisted of non-naive T cells sorted from PBMCs, obtained roughly 2 weeks before vaccination. These receptors were obtained from a man aged 50 or older who received an inactivated influenza vaccine.

This clonotype appeared a few times. V is TRBV5-4 and J is TRBJ2-3; 7 bases fit TRBD1. J lost 4 bases, V lost 4 bases, and 9 bases had no gene match. The CDR3 has 15 residues. The germline V gene encodes CDR1 SGHNT and CDR2 YYREEE (reference sequence). The CDR3 reads CASSGPRGNSDTQYF. CDR3 coding DNA: TGTGCCAGCAGCGGCCCCAGGGGGAACTCAGATACGCAGTATTTT.

This clonotype was detected a few times. The V call is TRBV10-3, the J call TRBJ2-3; tentatively, D is TRBD1 (5 bases). The germline V gene encodes CDR1 ENHRY and CDR2 SYGVKD. With 10 bases removed from V and 2 bases from J, the gap between germline ends came to 10 bases. The CDR3 loop spans 12 amino acids. CDR3 nucleotides: TGTGCCACGGCAGGGAACACAGATACGCAGTATTTT. Its translation is CATAGNTDTQYF.

This clonotype has only a few counts. The chain uses TRBV6-2 or TRBV6-3 and TRBJ2-2; D may be TRBD2 (6 bases). Looked up from germline, CDR1 is MNHEY and CDR2 is SVGEGT. The CDR3 runs to 15 residues. Trimming shortened V by 0 bases and J by 4 bases, and 9 bases separated the two germline ends. The CDR3 nucleotides read TGTGCCAGCAGTTACTCTAGGACTATCACCGGGGAGCTGTTTTTT. This gives the protein CASSYSRTITGELFF.

The chain combines TRBV19 with TRBJ2-2; D remains unclear. Trimming stripped 3 bases from V and 3 bases from J, with 5 bases between. CDR3 length: 13 residues. Germline V gene lookup returns CDR1 LNHDA and CDR2 SQIVND (reference sequence). The chain's CDR3 is CASSMRYTGELFF. CDR3 nucleotides: TGTGCCAGTAGTATGAGGTACACCGGGGAGCTGTTTTTT.

This clonotype has only a few counts. The chain links TRBV27 to TRBJ2-5, with D possibly being TRBD1 or TRBD2 (5 bases each). CDR3 size: 13 residues. Germline assignment: CDR1 MNHEY and CDR2 SMNVEV (reference sequence). V was clipped by 4 bases and J by 0 bases, with 6 bases between them. The CDR3 protein is CASSWGYQETQYF. Here the CDR3 DNA reads TGTGCCAGCAGTTGGGGGTACCAAGAGACCCAGTACTTC.

This clonotype was detected ten times or more. CDR3 DNA sequence: TGCGCCAGCAGCCAAGGGGGGGGACGGAGGACTGAAGCTTTCTTT. As protein: CASSQGGGRRTEAFF. This sequence joins TRBV4-1 and TRBJ1-1, with D perhaps matching TRBD1 (5 bases). The CDR3 loop spans 15 amino acids. The V gene lost 1 base and the J gene lost 5 bases, with 14 bases spanning the gap. Looked up from germline, CDR1 is MGHRA and CDR2 is YSYEKL.

This clonotype has at least ten counts. This chain uses TRBV20-1 with TRBJ2-7, with 8 bases matching TRBD1. Losses at the gene ends were 6 bases for V and 3 bases for J; bases not matched to a gene: 13. This CDR3 is built from 15 residues. The germline gives CDR1 DFQATT, CDR2 SNEGSKA (reference sequence). The CDR3 loop reads CSASPGGARNYEQYF. The CDR3, as DNA: TGCAGTGCCTCCCCAGGGGGCGCGAGGAACTACGAGCAGTACTTC.

This chain connects TRBV11-2 to TRBJ1-6, with D perhaps matching TRBD1 (5 bases). From germline, CDR1 is SGHAT and CDR2 FQNNGV. The CDR3 is 17 residues long. V lost 0 bases and J lost 7, with 16 bases in between. The CDR3 nucleotides read TGTGCCAGCAGCTTAGACACACGGGGGGGAGTGAATTCACCCCTCCACTTT. Encoded protein: CASSLDTRGGVNSPLHF.

V is TRBV2 and J is TRBJ2-1; 11 nucleotides line up with TRBD2. The CDR3 runs to 16 residues. Germline V gene data show CDR1 as SNHLY and CDR2 as FYNNEI. The trim removed 4 bases at V and 2 bases at J, leaving 4 bases unmatched. This CDR3 reads CASSALAGGPYNEQFF. The CDR3 DNA is TGTGCCAGCAGTGCCCTAGCGGGAGGTCCCTACAATGAGCAGTTCTTC.

The rearrangement links TRBV10-3 to TRBJ2-1, with 7 bases aligning to TRBD1. The CDR3 runs to 11 residues. V gave up 8 bases and J gave up 6 bases; unmatched junction bases: 1. Germline CDR1 ENHRY, CDR2 SYGVKD. CDR3 nucleotides: TGTGCCATCGGGGACAGCAATGAGCAGTTCTTC. Residues: CAIGDSNEQFF.